This is a list of T cell receptor beta chains from one sample in a study of blood T cell repertoires in COVID-19. The method was immunoSEQ multiplex PCR; TCRdb's version includes in-frame clones alone and lacks a portion of them. The sample has approximately 220,000 clones; 90% are singletons. Sequenced sample: PBMCs or T cells enriched from blood (not recorded which). These receptors were collected from a man aged 30 to 39 who had been exposed to COVID-19. The CDR3 runs from the conserved cysteine through the conserved F or W. The D gene is left open where the match is weak. Clone size is given for some rows only: seen once, a few or many times, or a class if the clone is expanded.

clone size	V gene	D gene	J gene	CDR3 DNA	CDR3 protein
-	TRBV11-2	-	TRBJ1-5	TGTGCCAGCAGCCTAGAGGGAGGTAGTAGCAATCAGCCCCAGCATTTT	CASSLEGGSSNQPQHF
many	TRBV6-4	TRBD2	TRBJ2-1	TGTGCCAGCAGTAGCGGGGGGGCCAATGAGCAGTTCTTC	CASSSGGANEQFF
once	TRBV12-2	-	TRBJ2-5	TGTGCAAGTCGCTTAAGTCACAGTCAAGAGACCCAGTACTTC	CASRLSHSQETQYF
-	TRBV6-4	-	TRBJ1-1	TGTGCCAGCCGAGGGGGGGTCGGAACTGAAGCTTTCTTT	CASRGGVGTEAFF
few	TRBV15	-	TRBJ2-1	TGTGCCACCATGGTAGACAATGAGCAGTTCTTC	CATMVDNEQFF
-	TRBV27	-	TRBJ2-2	TGTGCCAGCAGCCATTGGGCGTTGAACACCGGGGAGCTGTTTTTT	CASSHWALNTGELFF
-	TRBV30	TRBD1	TRBJ2-7	TGTGCCTGGAGTCCAGGACAGGGGCGGGAGCAGTACTTC	CAWSPGQGREQYF
-	TRBV19	TRBD2	TRBJ2-2	TGTGCCAGTAGCATCTCACTGGGCGGCGGGGGAGCTGGCGGGGAGCTGTTTTTT	CASSISLGGGGAGGELFF
once	TRBV6-5	TRBD2	TRBJ2-3	TGTGCCAGCAGTTACCGAACTAGCGGCACAGATACGCAGTATTTT	CASSYRTSGTDTQYF
-	TRBV7-2	-	TRBJ1-1	TGTGCCAGCAGCTTAGCGGGACTTATGAACACTGAAGCTTTCTTT	CASSLAGLMNTEAFF
few	TRBV19	-	TRBJ1-1	TGTGCCAGTAGTAATTGGGCACAGGGCGCTGAAGCTTTCTTT	CASSNWAQGAEAFF
-	TRBV19	TRBD1	TRBJ1-3	TGTGCCAGTATCCTCCGGGACAGGTTCTTCGCTGGAAACACCATATATTTT	CASILRDRFFAGNTIYF
-	TRBV6-2/TRBV6-3	TRBD1	TRBJ2-2	TGTGCCAGCAGTTCACAGGGGGCGCCGGCCGGGGAGCTGTTTTTT	CASSSQGAPAGELFF
-	TRBV2	TRBD1	TRBJ2-1	TGTGCCAGCAGTGACCGAAAGGGACAGGGGTTCAATGAGCAGTTCTTC	CASSDRKGQGFNEQFF
-	TRBV4-2	TRBD1	TRBJ1-2	TGTGCCAGCAGCCAAGATACCACAGGGGGCGCCTCCTATGGCTACACCTTC	CASSQDTTGGASYGYTF
once	TRBV16	-	TRBJ2-3	TGTGCCAGCAGTGACCTTGGGCCAGATACGCAGTATTTT	CASSDLGPDTQYF
-	TRBV4-3	-	TRBJ1-4	TGCGCCAGCAGCCAACAGTCCCCAAATGAAAAACTGTTTTTT	CASSQQSPNEKLFF
-	TRBV4-3	TRBD2	TRBJ2-5	TGCGCCAGCAGCCATAGGGGAGGGGAGACCCAGTACTTC	CASSHRGGETQYF
-	TRBV3-1/TRBV3-2	-	TRBJ1-5	TGTGCCAGCAGCCAAGAGAGCCGTGGCAATCAGCCCCAGCATTTT	CASSQESRGNQPQHF
once	TRBV30	TRBD2	TRBJ2-7	TGTGCCTGGAGTGTTTCTTGGAGCGGGGGGGTAGGTGAGCAGTACTTC	CAWSVSWSGGVGEQYF
once	TRBV9	-	TRBJ2-7	TGTGCCAGCAGCGCCTCTACAGGGTACGGGTACGAGCAGTACTTC	CASSASTGYGYEQYF
-	TRBV4-1	-	TRBJ1-3	TGCGCCAGCAGCCATGACAGCAGCTCTGGAAACACCATATATTTT	CASSHDSSSGNTIYF
-	TRBV27	-	TRBJ2-7	TGTGCCAGCAGCCGTCCCTACTCCTACGAGCAGTACTTC	CASSRPYSYEQYF
-	TRBV2	-	TRBJ1-6	TGTGCCGTCCCCAACCCGGGGGGATTGTCAAATTCACCCCTCCACTTT	CAVPNPGGLSNSPLHF
-	TRBV11-2	-	TRBJ2-3	TGTGCCAGCAGCTTGGGGTTAGGGGGCACAGATACGCAGTATTTT	CASSLGLGGTDTQYF
-	TRBV7-9	-	TRBJ1-1	TGTGCCAGCAGCTTCCGACACTCTGAAGCTTTCTTT	CASSFRHSEAFF
-	TRBV6-2/TRBV6-3	-	TRBJ2-7	TGTGCCAGCAGTGGTAGCTCCTACGAGCAGTACTTC	CASSGSSYEQYF
-	TRBV4-3	TRBD1	TRBJ2-7	TGCGCCAGCAGCCAAGACCGGGACAGGGTTTACGAGCAGTACTTC	CASSQDRDRVYEQYF